These 9 T cell receptor beta chains share one sample of origin, sequenced in a study of molecular identifiers for immune sequencing clone quantification. TCRdb re-analysed the PCR reads in MiXCR, keeping a single row per CDR3 protein. The data contain roughly 630,000 distinct CDR3 sequences, 25% of them singletons. Sequenced input: naive CD8+ T cells from blood, with Jurkat cell RNA spiked in. Subset noted: FACS-sorted CD8+CD4-CCR7+CD45RA+ naive T cells. These receptors all come from a human donor in good health. Some libraries in this study had Jurkat cell RNA spiked in.

This rearrangement joins TRBV9 to TRBJ2-1; the match to TRBD2 covers 7 bases. The CDR3 covers 15 residues. Germline CDR1 and CDR2: SGDLS and YYNGEE. J lost 9 bases, V lost 0 bases, and 9 bases had no gene match. The CDR3 bases are TGTGCCAGCAGCGTAGGGGCTAGCGGTATAGGTGAGCAGTTCTTC. Amino acids: CASSVGASGIGEQFF.

Notes on this clonotype: A much larger clone sits a single nucleotide away, making a read error possible. V and J are TRBV7-9 and TRBJ2-3, with D maybe TRBD1 (5 bases). TRBJ1-5 explains the end of the DNA better; the J call may be wrong. The CDR3 sequence is 15 residues long. Germline V gene sequence: CDR1 SEHNR, CDR2 FQNEAQ (reference sequence). The CDR3 reads CASSYPGLAPDTQHF. The CDR3 nucleotides read TGTGCCAGCAGCTATCCGGGACTAGCGCCAGATACGCAGCATTTT.

V gene TRBV6-2 or TRBV6-3 combines with J gene TRBJ1-4, with no clear D. The CDR3 consists of 14 residues. Trimming stripped 11 bases from V and 0 bases from J, with 13 bases between. CDR1 and CDR2 from the germline V gene are MNHEY and SVGEGT. The DNA for the CDR3 is TGTGCCTCCCACTCCGGCGCAACTAATGAAAAACTGTTTTTT. Amino acid sequence: CASHSGATNEKLFF.

There are many counts of this clonotype. V usage is TRBV7-2 and J usage is TRBJ2-1; 7 nucleotides line up with TRBD2. CDR1 SGHTA and CDR2 FQGNSA come from the germline V gene. This CDR3 comprises 16 residues. J lost 2 bases, V lost 1 base, and 5 bases had no gene match. This CDR3 is CASSLGGGRAYNEQFF. CDR3 coding DNA: TGTGCCAGCAGCTTAGGAGGTGGGAGGGCCTACAATGAGCAGTTCTTC.

This clonotype has ten or more counts. The chain has TRBV13 and TRBJ1-1, with a possible D match to TRBD1 (6 bases). V was shortened by 4 bases and J by 3 bases, with 15 bases between the two germline ends. The germline V gene has CDR1 PRHDT and CDR2 FYEKMQ (reference sequence). The CDR3 sequence is 15 residues long. This CDR3 reads CASSSGQGRDTEAFF. CDR3 sequence (DNA): TGTGCCAGCAGCTCGGGACAAGGGCGGGACACTGAAGCTTTCTTT.

There are many counts of this clonotype. The J gene is TRBJ1-6, the V gene TRBV4-3; unclear D gene. V was trimmed by 0 bases and J by 4 bases, leaving 13 bases between them. The germline V gene has CDR1 LGHNA and CDR2 YSLEER. The CDR3 totals 17 residues. The CDR3 coding sequence is TGCGCCAGCAGCCAAGATTTTCGGGGAGATTATAATTCACCCCTCCACTTT. This codes for CASSQDFRGDYNSPLHF.

In this sample, this clonotype turned up a few times. The chain uses TRBV19 and TRBJ2-7, with D hard to call. Per germline, CDR1 LNHDA and CDR2 SQIVND (reference sequence). The CDR3 extends over 16 amino acids. V lost 7 bases to trimming and J lost 5 bases, with 24 bases between them. CDR3 in amino acids: CASKPLPRQHQDEQYF. CDR3 nucleotides: TGTGCCAGTAAGCCCCTACCCCGTCAGCACCAGGACGAGCAGTACTTC.

This clonotype has a count of ten or more. This chain connects TRBV5-1 to TRBJ2-7, with D perhaps being TRBD1 or TRBD2 (6 bases each). CDR3 size: 15 residues. Germline CDR1 and CDR2: SGHRS and YFSETQ. The V end lost 4 bases, the J end lost 5 bases, and 19 bases lay between the germline ends. CDR3 in amino acids: CASSRGTSNWDEQYF. In DNA form, the CDR3 reads TGCGCCAGCAGCCGGGGGACATCCAATTGGGACGAGCAGTACTTC.

Details on this clonotype: The germline gene is not matched at one end of the junction; a read error may be the cause. This chain links TRBV7-2 with TRBJ2-7, with D possibly being TRBD2 (6 bases). Germline V gene data show CDR1 as SGHTA and CDR2 as FQGNSA. The CDR3 totals 16 residues. CDR3 DNA sequence: TGTGCCGGCAGCTTACTAGGGACTCCCTCTGTCGACGAGCAGTACTTC. Translation: CAGSLLGTPSVDEQYF. Supplemented by reference TRBV7-2 and TRBJ2-7, the full variable domain reads GAGVSQSPSNKVTEKGKDVELRCDPISGHTALYWYRQSLGQGLEFLIYFQGNSAPDKSGLPSDRFSAERTGGSVSTLTIQRTQQEDSAVYLCAGSLLGTPSVDEQYFGPGTRLTVT.